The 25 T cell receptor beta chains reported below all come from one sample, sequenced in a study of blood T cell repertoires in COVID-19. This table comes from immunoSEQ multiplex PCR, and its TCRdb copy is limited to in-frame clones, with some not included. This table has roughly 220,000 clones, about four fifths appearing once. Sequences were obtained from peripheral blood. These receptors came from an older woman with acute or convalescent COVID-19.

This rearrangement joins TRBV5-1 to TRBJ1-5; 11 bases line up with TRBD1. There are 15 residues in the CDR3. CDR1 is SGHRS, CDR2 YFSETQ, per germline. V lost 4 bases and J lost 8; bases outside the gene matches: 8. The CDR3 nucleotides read TGCGCCAGCAGCCCGGACAGGGGGCGCAGAAAGCCCCAGCATTTT. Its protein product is CASSPDRGRRKPQHF.

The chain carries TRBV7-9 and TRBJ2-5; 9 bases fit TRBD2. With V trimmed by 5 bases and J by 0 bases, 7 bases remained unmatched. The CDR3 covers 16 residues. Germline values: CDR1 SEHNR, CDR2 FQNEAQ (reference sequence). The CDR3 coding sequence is TGTGCCAGCAGCCCCGGGGCTAGCGGGAACCAAGAGACCCAGTACTTC. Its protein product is CASSPGASGNQETQYF.

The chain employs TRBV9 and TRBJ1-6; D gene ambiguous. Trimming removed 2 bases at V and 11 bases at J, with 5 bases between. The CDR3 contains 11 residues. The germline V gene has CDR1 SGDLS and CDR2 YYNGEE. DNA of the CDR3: TGTGCCAGCAGCGTGAGTCCACCCCTCCACTTT. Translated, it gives CASSVSPPLHF.

CDR3 nucleotides: TGTGCCAGCAGCGCACAGAACTATGGCTACACCTTC. Protein sequence: CASSAQNYGYTF. This chain uses TRBV7-9 with TRBJ1-2, with D unresolved. Germline CDR1 reads SEHNR; CDR2 reads FQNEAQ (reference sequence). The CDR3 loop spans 12 amino acids. V lost 5 bases to trimming and J lost 2 bases, with 6 bases between them.

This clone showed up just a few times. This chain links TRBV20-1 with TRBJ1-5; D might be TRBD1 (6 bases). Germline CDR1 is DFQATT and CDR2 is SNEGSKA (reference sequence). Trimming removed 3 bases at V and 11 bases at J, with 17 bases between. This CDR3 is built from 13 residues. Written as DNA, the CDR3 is TGCAGTGCTAGTCGGGACACCCTAGGGGCCCAGCATTTT. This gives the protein CSASRDTLGAQHF.

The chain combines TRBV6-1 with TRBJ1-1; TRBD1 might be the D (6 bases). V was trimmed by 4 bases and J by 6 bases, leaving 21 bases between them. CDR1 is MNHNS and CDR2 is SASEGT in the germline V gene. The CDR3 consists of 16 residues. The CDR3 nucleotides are TGTGCCAGCAGTGGCCGGGACACCTGGGGTAACTCTGAAGCTTTCTTT. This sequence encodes CASSGRDTWGNSEAFF.

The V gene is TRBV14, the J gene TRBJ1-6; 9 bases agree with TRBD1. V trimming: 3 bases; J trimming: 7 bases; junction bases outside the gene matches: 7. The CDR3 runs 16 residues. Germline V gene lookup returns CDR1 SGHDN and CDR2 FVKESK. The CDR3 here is CASSHKGTGLNSPLHF. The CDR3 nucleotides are TGTGCCAGCAGCCACAAAGGGACAGGGTTAAATTCACCCCTCCACTTT.

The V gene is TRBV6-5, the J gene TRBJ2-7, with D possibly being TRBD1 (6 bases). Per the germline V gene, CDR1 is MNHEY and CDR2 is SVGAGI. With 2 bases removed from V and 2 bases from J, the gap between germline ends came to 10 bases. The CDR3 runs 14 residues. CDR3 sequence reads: CASSYGTRAYEQYF. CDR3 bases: TGTGCCAGCAGTTACGGGACAAGGGCCTACGAGCAGTACTTC.

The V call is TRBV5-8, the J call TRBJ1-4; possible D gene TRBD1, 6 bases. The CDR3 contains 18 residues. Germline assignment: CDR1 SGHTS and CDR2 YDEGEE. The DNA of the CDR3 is TGTGCTACGACTCGGGGGGGGCCGATCATTCGCACTAATGAAAAACTGTTTTTT. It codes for CATTRGGPIIRTNEKLFF.

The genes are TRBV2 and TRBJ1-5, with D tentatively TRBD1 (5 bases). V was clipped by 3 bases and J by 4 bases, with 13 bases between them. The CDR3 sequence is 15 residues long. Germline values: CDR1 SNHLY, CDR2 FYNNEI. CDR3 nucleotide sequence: TGTGCCAGCAGTGAGCTAGGGGCAGGTAATCAGCCCCAGCATTTT. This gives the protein CASSELGAGNQPQHF. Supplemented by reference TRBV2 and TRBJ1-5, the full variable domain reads EPEVTQTPSHQVTQMGQEVILRCVPISNHLYFYWYRQILGQKVEFLVSFYNNEISEKSEIFDDQFSVERPDGSNFTLKIRSTKLEDSAMYFCASSELGAGNQPQHFGDGTRLSIL.

The CDR3 here is CASSIEGDYGYTF. CDR3 nucleotide sequence: TGTGCCAGTAGTATCGAGGGGGACTATGGCTACACCTTC. The rearrangement joins TRBV19 to TRBJ1-2; D possibly corresponds to TRBD1 (6 bases). Trimming shortened V by 3 bases and J by 3 bases, and 8 bases separated the two germline ends. Germline V CDR1 and CDR2: LNHDA, SQIVND (reference sequence). The CDR3 has 13 amino acids.

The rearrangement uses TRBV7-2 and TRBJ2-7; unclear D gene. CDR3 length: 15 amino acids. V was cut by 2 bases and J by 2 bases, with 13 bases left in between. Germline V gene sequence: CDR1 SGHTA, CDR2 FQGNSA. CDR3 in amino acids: CASSLPGPSPYEQYF. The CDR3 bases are TGTGCCAGCAGCTTACCAGGCCCCTCGCCCTACGAGCAGTACTTC.

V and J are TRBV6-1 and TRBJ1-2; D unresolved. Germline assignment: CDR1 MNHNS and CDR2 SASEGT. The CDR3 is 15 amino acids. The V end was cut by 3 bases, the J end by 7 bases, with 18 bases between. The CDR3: CASSEVSYHGSGYTF. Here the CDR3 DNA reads TGTGCCAGCAGTGAGGTCTCATACCATGGGAGTGGCTACACCTTC.

Here the CDR3 reads CASSFETSGGTRDTQYF. The CDR3 DNA follows: TGTGCCAGCAGCTTTGAGACTAGCGGGGGCACAAGAGATACGCAGTATTTT. The chain recombines TRBV5-8 with TRBJ2-3; 12 nucleotides align to TRBD2. Germline V CDR1 and CDR2: SGHTS, YDEGEE. Unmatched junction bases numbered 9, after V lost 2 bases and J lost 5 bases. The CDR3 spans 17 residues.

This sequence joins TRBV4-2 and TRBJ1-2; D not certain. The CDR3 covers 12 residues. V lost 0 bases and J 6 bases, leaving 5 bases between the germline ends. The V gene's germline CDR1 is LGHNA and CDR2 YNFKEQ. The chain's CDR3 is CASSQDLDGYTF. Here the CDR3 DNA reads TGTGCCAGCAGCCAAGACCTAGATGGCTACACCTTC.

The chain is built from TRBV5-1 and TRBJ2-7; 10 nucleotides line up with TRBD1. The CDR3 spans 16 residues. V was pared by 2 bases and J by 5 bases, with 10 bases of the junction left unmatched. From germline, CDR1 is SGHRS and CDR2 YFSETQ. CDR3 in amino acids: CASSFGWGTGVHEQYF. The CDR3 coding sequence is TGCGCCAGCAGCTTCGGATGGGGGACAGGGGTCCACGAGCAGTACTTC. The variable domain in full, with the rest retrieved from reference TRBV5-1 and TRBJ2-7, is KAGVTQTPRYLIKTRGQQVTLSCSPISGHRSVSWYQQTPGQGLQFLFEYFSETQRNKGNFPGRFSGRQFSNSRSEMNVSTLELGDSALYLCASSFGWGTGVHEQYFGPGTRLTVT.

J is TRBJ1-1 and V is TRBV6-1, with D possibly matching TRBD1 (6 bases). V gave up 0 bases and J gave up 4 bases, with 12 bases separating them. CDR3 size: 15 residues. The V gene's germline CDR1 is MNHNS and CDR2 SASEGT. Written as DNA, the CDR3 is TGTGCCAGCAGTGAAGCGCACAGGGCGGTCACTGAAGCTTTCTTT. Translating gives CASSEAHRAVTEAFF.

The CDR3 loop reads CASSAVPFYEQYF. In DNA form, the CDR3 reads TGTGCCAGCAGCGCAGTTCCATTCTACGAGCAGTACTTC. The chain carries TRBV5-5 and TRBJ2-7, with D uncertain. Germline V gene sequence: CDR1 SGHKS, CDR2 YYEKEE (reference sequence). V was shortened by 4 bases and J by 3 bases, with 11 bases between the two germline ends. This CDR3 has 13 residues. Supplemented by reference TRBV5-5 and TRBJ2-7, the full variable domain reads DAGVTQSPTHLIKTRGQQVTLRCSPISGHKSVSWYQQVLGQGPQFIFQYYEKEERGRGNFPDRFSARQFPNYSSELNVNALLLGDSALYLCASSAVPFYEQYFGPGTRLTVT.

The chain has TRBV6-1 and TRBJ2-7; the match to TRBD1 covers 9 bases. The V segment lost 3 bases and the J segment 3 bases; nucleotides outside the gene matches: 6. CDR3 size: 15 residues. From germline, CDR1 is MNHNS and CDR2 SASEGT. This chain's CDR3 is CASSDGGTGNYEQYF. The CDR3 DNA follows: TGTGCCAGCAGTGATGGCGGGACAGGGAACTACGAGCAGTACTTC.

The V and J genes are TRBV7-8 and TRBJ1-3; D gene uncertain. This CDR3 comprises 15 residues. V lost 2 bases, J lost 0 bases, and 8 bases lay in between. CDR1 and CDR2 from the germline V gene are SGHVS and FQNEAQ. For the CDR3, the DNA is TGTGCCAGCAGCTTAAGTTCGGGCTCTGGAAACACCATATATTTT. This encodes CASSLSSGSGNTIYF. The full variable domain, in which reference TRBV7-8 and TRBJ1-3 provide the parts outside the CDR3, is GAGVSQSPRYKVAKRGQDVALRCDPISGHVSLFWYQQALGQGPEFLTYFQNEAQLDKSGLPSDRFFAERPEGSVSTLKIQRTQQEDSAVYLCASSLSSGSGNTIYFGEGSWLTVV.

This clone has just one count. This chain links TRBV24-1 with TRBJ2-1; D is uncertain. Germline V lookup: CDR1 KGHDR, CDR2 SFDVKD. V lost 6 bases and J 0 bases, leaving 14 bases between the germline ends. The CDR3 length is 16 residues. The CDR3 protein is CATSFGNPSSYNEQFF. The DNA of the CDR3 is TGTGCCACCAGTTTCGGTAACCCGAGCTCCTACAATGAGCAGTTCTTC.

CDR3 residues: CAISVGDYGYTF. CDR3 DNA sequence: TGTGCCATCAGTGTAGGGGACTATGGCTACACCTTC. V is TRBV10-3 and J is TRBJ1-2; TRBD1 is a possible D gene (5 bases). V was pared by 4 bases and J by 3 bases, with 6 bases between. The CDR3 runs 12 residues. Looked up from germline, CDR1 is ENHRY and CDR2 is SYGVKD.

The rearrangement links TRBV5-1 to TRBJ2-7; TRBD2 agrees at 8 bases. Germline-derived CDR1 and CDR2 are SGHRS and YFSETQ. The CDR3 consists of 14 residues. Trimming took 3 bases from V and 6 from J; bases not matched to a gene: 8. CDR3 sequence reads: CASSSDPAGGEQYF. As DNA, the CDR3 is TGCGCCAGCAGCTCGGACCCCGCGGGGGGCGAGCAGTACTTC.

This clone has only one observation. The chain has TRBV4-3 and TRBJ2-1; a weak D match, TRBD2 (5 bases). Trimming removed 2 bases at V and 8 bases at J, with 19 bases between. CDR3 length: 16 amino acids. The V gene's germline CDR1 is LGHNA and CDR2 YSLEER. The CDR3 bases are TGCGCCAGCAGCCAACGTTCTTGGGCTAGCCTCTATGAGCAGTTCTTC. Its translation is CASSQRSWASLYEQFF.

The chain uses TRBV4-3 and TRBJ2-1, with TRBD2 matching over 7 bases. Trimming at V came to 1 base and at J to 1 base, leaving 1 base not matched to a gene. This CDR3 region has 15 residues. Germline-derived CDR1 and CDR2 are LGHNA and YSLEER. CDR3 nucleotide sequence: TGCGCCAGCAGCCAAGGGGGGGGATCCTACAATGAGCAGTTCTTC. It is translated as CASSQGGGSYNEQFF.